The rows below give T cell receptor beta chains drawn from one sample of a study of T-cell memory formation after mild COVID-19. One entry per CDR3 protein, called by TCRdb with MiXCR from the 5' RACE reads. The sample includes roughly 340,000 distinct CDR3 sequences, about 16% of them seen just once. Sequencing input: PBMCs or a T cell subset sorted from them (not recorded which). Receptors were obtained from a young man who had mild COVID-19 (a few samples of this study predate the infection). Cell type and time point are not known. CDR3s include the opening cysteine and the closing phenylalanine or tryptophan. Expanded clones get a size class; other rows say once, few or many, or leave the size out.

v_gene	abundance	j_gene	CDR3aa
TRBV5-1	NA	TRBJ1-1	CASSLGLYGQGTEAFF
TRBV5-6	many	TRBJ2-5	CASSLDEKETQYF
TRBV7-2	NA	TRBJ2-6	CASSFASAPGANVLTF
TRBV12-3/TRBV12-4	few	TRBJ2-2	CASSYGQGAGELFF
TRBV7-2	few	TRBJ2-1	CASSLRRGLNNEQFF
TRBV3-1	few	TRBJ2-2	CASSQAPWRGARELFF
TRBV7-3	NA	TRBJ1-3	CASSLTGTGTGNTIYF
TRBV7-3	NA	TRBJ2-1	CASSPGLARTYNEQFF
TRBV12-3/TRBV12-4	NA	TRBJ2-6	CASSPDRTGANVLTF
TRBV7-9	NA	TRBJ1-1	CASSVRGHAEAFF
TRBV10-3	many	TRBJ1-1	CAIRDDRSGTEAFF
TRBV18	NA	TRBJ2-6	CASSPTGEAGANVLTF
TRBV6-2/TRBV6-3	NA	TRBJ1-1	CASSYWGQTEAFF
TRBV12-3/TRBV12-4	NA	TRBJ1-5	CASSLGGNHQPQHF
TRBV15	NA	TRBJ2-7	CATSRDVGLYYEQYF
TRBV2	NA	TRBJ1-1	CASSEFSNTEAFF
TRBV20-1	NA	TRBJ2-3	CSAKGGGMADTQYF
TRBV28	NA	TRBJ1-4	CASSGVTGTTNEKLFF
TRBV12-3/TRBV12-4	NA	TRBJ1-2	CASSLNGYTF
TRBV19	many	TRBJ1-1	CASTDGTDRMNTEAFF
TRBV5-1	few	TRBJ1-6	CASSLQGTPQGSPLHF
TRBV7-6	many	TRBJ2-5	CASGYRVGETQYF
TRBV20-1	NA	TRBJ2-5	CSARDVLTYQETQYF
TRBV5-1	few	TRBJ2-5	CASSLAPGSDRRGETQYF
TRBV2	NA	TRBJ1-5	CASTPRGGGDQPQHF
TRBV6-5	NA	TRBJ1-2	CASSYSGPSEDGYTF
TRBV7-9	NA	TRBJ2-7	CASSPPFVNLYEQYF
TRBV5-1	NA	TRBJ2-3	CASSLRSSGGGPDTQYF
TRBV5-1	NA	TRBJ1-1	CASSWGPAGTVTEAFF
TRBV5-4	few	TRBJ2-4	CASSSLTDLAKNIQYF
TRBV29-1	NA	TRBJ2-3	CSVVQGETDTQYF
TRBV7-9	NA	TRBJ1-1	CASSSIIGGANTEAFF
TRBV7-2	few	TRBJ1-1	CASSQGRLNTEAFF
TRBV6-5	NA	TRBJ1-3	CASSPGVAGNTIYF
TRBV6-6	few	TRBJ1-2	CASSPPGGLGGYTF
TRBV18	few	TRBJ2-2	CASSPSSRAGELFF